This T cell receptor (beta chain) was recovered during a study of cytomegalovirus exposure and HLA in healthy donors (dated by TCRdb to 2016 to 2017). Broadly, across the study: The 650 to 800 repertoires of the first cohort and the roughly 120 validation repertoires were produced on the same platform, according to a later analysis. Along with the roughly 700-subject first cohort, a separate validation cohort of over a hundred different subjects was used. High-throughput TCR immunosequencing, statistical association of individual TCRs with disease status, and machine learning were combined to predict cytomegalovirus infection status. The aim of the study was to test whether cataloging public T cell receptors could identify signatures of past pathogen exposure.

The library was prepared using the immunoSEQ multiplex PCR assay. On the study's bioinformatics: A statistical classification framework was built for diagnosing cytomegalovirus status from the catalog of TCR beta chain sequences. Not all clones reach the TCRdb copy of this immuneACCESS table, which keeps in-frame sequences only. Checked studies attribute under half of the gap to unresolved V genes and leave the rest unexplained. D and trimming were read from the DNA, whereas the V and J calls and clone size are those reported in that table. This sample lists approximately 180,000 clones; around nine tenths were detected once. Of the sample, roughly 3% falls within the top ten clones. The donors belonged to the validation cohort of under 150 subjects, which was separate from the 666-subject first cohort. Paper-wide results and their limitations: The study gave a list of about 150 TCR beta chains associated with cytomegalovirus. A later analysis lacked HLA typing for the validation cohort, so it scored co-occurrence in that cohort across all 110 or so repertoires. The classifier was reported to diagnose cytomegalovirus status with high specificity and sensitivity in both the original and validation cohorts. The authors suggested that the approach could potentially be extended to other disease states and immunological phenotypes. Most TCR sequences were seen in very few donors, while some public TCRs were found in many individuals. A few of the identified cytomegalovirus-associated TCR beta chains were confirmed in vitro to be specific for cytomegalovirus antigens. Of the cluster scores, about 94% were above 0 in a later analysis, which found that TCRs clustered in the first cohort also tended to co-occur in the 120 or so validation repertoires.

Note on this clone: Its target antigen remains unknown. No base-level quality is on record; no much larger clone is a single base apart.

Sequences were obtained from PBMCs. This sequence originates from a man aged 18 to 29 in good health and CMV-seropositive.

The sequenced DNA is TGTGCCAGCAGCTTCTCCATAGAGCCTGACTCTGGGGCCAACGTCCTGACTTTC. It translates to CASSFSIEPDSGANVLTF. The V gene is TRBV7-9 and the J gene is TRBJ2-6, with no D gene named confidently. CDR1 and CDR2, per the germline V gene (reference sequence), are SEHNR and FQNEAQ. The germline ends are 15 bases apart after V is trimmed by 3 bases and J by 0 bases. The CDR3, cysteine through phenylalanine, is 18 amino acids long. Left in the record is the CDR3 DNA by itself, 54 bases read in frame from the first base. Joined to the reference TRBV7-9 and TRBJ2-6 proteins, this CDR3 gives the full variable domain: DTGVSQNPRHKITKRGQNVTFRCDPISEHNRLYWYRQTLGQGPEFLTYFQNEAQLEKSRLLSDRFSAERPKGSFSTLEIQRTEQGDSAMYLCASSFSIEPDSGANVLTFGAGSRLTVL.